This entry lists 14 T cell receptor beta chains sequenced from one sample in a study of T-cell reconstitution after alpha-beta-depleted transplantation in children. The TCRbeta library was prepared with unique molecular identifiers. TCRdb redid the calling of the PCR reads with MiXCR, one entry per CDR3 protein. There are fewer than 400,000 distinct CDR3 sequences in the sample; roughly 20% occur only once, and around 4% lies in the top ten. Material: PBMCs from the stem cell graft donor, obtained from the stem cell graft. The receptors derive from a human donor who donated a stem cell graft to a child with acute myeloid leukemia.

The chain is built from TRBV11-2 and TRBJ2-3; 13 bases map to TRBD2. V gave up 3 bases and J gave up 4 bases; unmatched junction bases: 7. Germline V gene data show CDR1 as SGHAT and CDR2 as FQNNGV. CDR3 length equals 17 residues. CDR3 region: CASSLGWTSGRPDTQYF. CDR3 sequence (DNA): TGTGCCAGCAGCTTGGGATGGACTAGCGGGAGACCAGATACGCAGTATTTT.

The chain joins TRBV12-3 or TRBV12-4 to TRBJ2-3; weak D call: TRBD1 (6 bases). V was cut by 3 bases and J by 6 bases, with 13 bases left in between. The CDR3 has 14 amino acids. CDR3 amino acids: CASSFGGWGDTQYF. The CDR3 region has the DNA TGTGCCAGCAGTTTTGGGGGCTGGGGGGATACGCAGTATTTT.

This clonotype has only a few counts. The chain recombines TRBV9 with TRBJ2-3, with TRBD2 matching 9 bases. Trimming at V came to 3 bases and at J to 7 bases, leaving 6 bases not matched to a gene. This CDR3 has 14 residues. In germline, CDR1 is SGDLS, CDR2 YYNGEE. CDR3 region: CASSGSGSTYTQYF. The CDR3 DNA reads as TGTGCCAGCAGCGGTAGCGGGAGCACTTATACGCAGTATTTT.

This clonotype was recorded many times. The CDR3 DNA sequence: TGCAGTGCTCGGGGACAGGGAGGTGAGCAGTTCTTC. Translated, it gives CSARGQGGEQFF. The V gene is TRBV20-1, the J gene TRBJ2-1; 9 positions match TRBD1. The germline CDR1 and CDR2 sequences are DFQATT and SNEGSKA (reference sequence). The CDR3 is made up of 12 amino acids. The V segment lost 5 bases and the J segment 9 bases; nucleotides outside the gene matches: 5.

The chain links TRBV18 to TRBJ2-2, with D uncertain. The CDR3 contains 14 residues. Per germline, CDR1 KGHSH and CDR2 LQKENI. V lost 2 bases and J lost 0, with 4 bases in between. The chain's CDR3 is CASSPTPNTGELFF. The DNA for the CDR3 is TGTGCCAGCTCACCAACACCGAACACCGGGGAGCTGTTTTTT. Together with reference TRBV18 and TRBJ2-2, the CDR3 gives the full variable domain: NAGVMQNPRHLVRRRGQEARLRCSPMKGHSHVYWYRQLPEEGLKFMVYLQKENIIDESGMPKERFSAEFPKEGPSILRIQQVVRGDSAAYFCASSPTPNTGELFFGEGSRLTVL.

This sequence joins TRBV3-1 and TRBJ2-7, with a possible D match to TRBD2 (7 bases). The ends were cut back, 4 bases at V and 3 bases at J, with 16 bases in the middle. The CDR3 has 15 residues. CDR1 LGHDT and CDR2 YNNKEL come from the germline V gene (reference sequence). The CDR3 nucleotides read TGTGCCAGCAGCCGGGGGGGCCACGAGGACTACGAGCAGTACTTC. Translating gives CASSRGGHEDYEQYF.

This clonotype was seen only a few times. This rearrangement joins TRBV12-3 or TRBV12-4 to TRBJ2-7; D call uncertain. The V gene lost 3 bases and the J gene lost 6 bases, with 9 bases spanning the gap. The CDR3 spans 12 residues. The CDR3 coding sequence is TGTGCCAGCAGTTTGTTAGACGGCGAGCAGTACTTC. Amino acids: CASSLLDGEQYF.

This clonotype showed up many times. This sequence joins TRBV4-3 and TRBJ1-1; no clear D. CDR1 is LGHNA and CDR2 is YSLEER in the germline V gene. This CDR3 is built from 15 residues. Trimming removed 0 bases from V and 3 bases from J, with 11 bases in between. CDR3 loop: CASSQDPQADTEAFF. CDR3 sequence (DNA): TGCGCCAGCAGCCAAGATCCTCAGGCGGACACTGAAGCTTTCTTT.

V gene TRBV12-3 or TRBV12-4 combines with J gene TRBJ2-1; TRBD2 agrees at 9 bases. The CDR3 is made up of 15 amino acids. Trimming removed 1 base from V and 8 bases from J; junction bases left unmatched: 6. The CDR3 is CASSLGGRVGDEQFF. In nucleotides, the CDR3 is TGTGCCAGCAGTTTAGGCGGGAGGGTCGGGGATGAGCAGTTCTTC.

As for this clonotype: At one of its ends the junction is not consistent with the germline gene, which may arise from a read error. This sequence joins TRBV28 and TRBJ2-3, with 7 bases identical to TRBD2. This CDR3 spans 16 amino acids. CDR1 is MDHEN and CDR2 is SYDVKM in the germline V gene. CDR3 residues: CASSLFPRGSIHTQYF. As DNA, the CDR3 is TGTGCCAGCAGCTTATTTCCGCGGGGGAGCATACATACGCAGTATTTT.

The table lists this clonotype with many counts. The chain's CDR3 is CSAHLAFQETQYF. The DNA of the CDR3 is TGCAGTGCTCATCTAGCGTTCCAAGAGACCCAGTACTTC. This chain uses TRBV20-1 with TRBJ2-5; D is possibly TRBD2 (6 bases). The CDR3 is 13 amino acids. Germline loops: CDR1 DFQATT, CDR2 SNEGSKA (reference sequence). V lost 5 bases to trimming and J lost 1 base, with 11 bases between them.

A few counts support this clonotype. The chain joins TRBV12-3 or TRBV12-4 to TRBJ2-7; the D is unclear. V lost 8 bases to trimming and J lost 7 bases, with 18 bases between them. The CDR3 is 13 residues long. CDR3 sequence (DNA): TGTGCCAGCCTGTATGGGATAACTGGGGAGCAGTACTTC. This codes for CASLYGITGEQYF.

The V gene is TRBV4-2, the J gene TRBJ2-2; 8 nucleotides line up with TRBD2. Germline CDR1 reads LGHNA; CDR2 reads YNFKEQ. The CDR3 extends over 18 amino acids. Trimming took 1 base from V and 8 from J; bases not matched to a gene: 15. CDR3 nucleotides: TGTGCCAGCAGCCAAGGTGTTAGCGGGACCCTCGGAGCGGGGGAGCTGTTTTTT. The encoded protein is CASSQGVSGTLGAGELFF.

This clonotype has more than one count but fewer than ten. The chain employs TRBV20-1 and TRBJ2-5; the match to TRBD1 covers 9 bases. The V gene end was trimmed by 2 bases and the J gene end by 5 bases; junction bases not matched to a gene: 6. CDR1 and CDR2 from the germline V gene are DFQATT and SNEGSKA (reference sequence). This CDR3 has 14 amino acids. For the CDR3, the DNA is TGCAGTGCTAGAAAACAGGGGGCATTGGAGACCCAGTACTTC. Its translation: CSARKQGALETQYF.